Described below is a single T cell receptor (beta chain) sequence and its context. The data were taken from a study of blood T cell repertoires in COVID-19. This CDR3 has 13 amino acids. The V gene's germline CDR1 is MNHEY and CDR2 SVGEGT. J lost 8 bases, V lost 6 bases, and 7 bases had no gene match. Authors' data handling: Estimates of nucleated cell counts were drawn from the amplification of reference gene primers. Only in-frame clones appear in the TCRdb table, and some are missing; sequencing was by immunoSEQ multiplex PCR. V and J calls and clone size are given by that table; D and trimming were obtained from the DNA. The sample records about 120,000 clones, more than 75% being singletons.

The clonotype was recovered from a man aged 55-75 years with acute or convalescent COVID-19. The rearrangement links TRBV6-2 or TRBV6-3 to TRBJ1-2; 9 nucleotides align to TRBD1. The sequencing sample was made of peripheral blood. CDR3 in amino acids: CASSPRTGAGYTF. The CDR3, as DNA: TGTGCCAGCAGCCCTAGGACAGGGGCCGGCTACACCTTC.